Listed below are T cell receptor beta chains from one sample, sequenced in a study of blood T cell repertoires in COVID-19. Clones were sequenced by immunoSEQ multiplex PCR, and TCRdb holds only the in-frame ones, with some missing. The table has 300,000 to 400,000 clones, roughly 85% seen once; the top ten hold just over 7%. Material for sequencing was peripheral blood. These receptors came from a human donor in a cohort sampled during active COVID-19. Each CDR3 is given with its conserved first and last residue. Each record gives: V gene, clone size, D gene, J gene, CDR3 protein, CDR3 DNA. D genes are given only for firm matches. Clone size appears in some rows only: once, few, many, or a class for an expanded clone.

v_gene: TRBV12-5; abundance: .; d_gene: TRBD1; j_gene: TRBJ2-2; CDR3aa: CASQQGRVGELFF; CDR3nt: TGTGCTAGTCAACAGGGGCGCGTAGGGGAGCTGTTTTTT
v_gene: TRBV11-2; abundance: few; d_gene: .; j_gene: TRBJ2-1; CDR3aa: CASSPGSYNEQFF; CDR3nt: TGTGCCAGCAGCCCCGGTTCCTACAATGAGCAGTTCTTC
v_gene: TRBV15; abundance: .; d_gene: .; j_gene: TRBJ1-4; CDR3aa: CATSRRDYNEKLFF; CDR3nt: TGTGCCACCAGCAGGCGTGACTATAATGAAAAACTGTTTTTT
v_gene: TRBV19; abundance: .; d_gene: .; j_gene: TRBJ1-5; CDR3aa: CASSPDLRPQHF; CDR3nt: TGTGCCAGTAGTCCCGATCTGCGGCCCCAGCATTTT
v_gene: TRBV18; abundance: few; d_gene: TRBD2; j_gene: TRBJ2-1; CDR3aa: CASSPTSGGPGSYNEQFF; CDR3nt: TGTGCCAGCTCACCAACTAGCGGGGGGCCGGGCTCCTACAATGAGCAGTTCTTC
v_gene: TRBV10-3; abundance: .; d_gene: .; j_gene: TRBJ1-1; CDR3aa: CAISQGTEAFF; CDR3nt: TGTGCCATCAGTCAGGGGACTGAAGCTTTCTTT
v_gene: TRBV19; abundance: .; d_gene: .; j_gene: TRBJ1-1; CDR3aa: CASSIGQNTEAFF; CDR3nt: TGTGCCAGTAGTATTGGACAGAACACTGAAGCTTTCTTT
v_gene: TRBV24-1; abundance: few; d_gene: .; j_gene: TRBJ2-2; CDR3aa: CATSESGPIGAGELFF; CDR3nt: TGTGCCACCAGTGAATCCGGGCCGATAGGGGCCGGGGAGCTGTTTTTT
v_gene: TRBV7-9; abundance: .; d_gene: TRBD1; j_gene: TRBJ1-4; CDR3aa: CASRRPWTGALEKLFF; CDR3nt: TGTGCCAGCAGACGACCCTGGACAGGGGCTCTTGAAAAACTGTTTTTT
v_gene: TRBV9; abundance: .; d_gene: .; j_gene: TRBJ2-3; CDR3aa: CASSVAVWGDPTDTQYF; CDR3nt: TGTGCCAGCAGCGTAGCGGTCTGGGGCGACCCCACAGATACGCAGTATTTT
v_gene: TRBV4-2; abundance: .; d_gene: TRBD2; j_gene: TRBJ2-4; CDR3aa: CASSRTGTSRYIQYF; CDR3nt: TGTGCCAGCAGCCGCACCGGGACTAGCAGGTACATTCAGTACTTC
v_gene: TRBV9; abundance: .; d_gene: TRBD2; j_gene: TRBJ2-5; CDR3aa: CASSVASWGSGGKQETQYF; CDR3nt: TGTGCCAGCAGCGTAGCCTCGTGGGGTAGCGGGGGAAAACAAGAGACCCAGTACTTC
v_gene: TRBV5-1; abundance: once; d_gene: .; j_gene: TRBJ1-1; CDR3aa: CASKGGTEAFF; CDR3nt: TGCGCCAGCAAGGGCGGGACTGAAGCTTTCTTT
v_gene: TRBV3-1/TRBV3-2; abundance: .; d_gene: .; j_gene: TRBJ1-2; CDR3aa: CASSHSYGEGNYGYTF; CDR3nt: TGTGCCAGCAGCCATTCTTACGGGGAGGGGAACTATGGCTACACCTTC
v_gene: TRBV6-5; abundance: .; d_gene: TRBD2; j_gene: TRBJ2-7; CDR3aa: CASSYPYGQGGYEQYF; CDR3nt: TGTGCCAGCAGTTACCCCTATGGGCAGGGAGGGTACGAGCAGTACTTC
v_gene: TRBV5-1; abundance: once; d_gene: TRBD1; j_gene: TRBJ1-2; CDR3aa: CASSTTGGPPGYGYTF; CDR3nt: TGCGCCAGCAGTACTACAGGGGGCCCGCCTGGCTATGGCTACACCTTC
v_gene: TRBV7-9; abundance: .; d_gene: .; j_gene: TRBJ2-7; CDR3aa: CASSLVLRGEQYF; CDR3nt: TGTGCCAGCAGCTTAGTCCTCAGGGGCGAGCAGTACTTC
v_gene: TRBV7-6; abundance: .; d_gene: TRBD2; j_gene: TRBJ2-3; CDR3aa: CASSFSGGGDTQYF; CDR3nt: TGTGCCAGCAGTTTCAGCGGGGGCGGTGATACGCAGTATTTT
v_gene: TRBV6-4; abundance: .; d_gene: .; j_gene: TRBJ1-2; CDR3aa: CASSDSIRWTDPNYGYTF; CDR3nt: TGTGCCAGCAGTGACTCCATCCGCTGGACAGACCCTAACTATGGCTACACCTTC
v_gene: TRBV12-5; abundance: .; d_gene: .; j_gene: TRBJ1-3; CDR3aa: CATTESGNTIYF; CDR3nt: TGTGCTACTACAGAGAGTGGAAACACCATATATTTT
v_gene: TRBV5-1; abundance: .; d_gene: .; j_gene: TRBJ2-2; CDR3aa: CASSQAGTGELFF; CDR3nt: TGCGCCAGCAGTCAGGCCGGCACCGGGGAGCTGTTTTTT
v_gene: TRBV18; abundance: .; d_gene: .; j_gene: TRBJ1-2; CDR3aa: CASSPRQTDTNYGYTF; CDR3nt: TGTGCCAGCTCACCACGGCAGACAGATACTAACTATGGCTACACCTTC
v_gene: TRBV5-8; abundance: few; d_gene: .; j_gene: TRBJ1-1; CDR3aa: CASSLIPGNTEAFF; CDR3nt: TGTGCCAGCAGCTTGATTCCGGGGAACACTGAAGCTTTCTTT
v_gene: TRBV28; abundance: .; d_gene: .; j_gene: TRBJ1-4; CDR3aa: CASSLSQGKLFF; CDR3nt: TGTGCCAGCAGTTTATCACAGGGAAAACTGTTTTTT
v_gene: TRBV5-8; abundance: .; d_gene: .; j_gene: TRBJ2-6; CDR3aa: CASSFYPGAF; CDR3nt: TGTGCCAGCAGCTTTTACCCAGGGGCTTTC
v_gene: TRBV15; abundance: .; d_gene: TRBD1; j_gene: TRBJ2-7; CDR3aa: CATSLRTGSYEQYF; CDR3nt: TGTGCCACCAGCTTACGGACAGGTTCCTACGAGCAGTACTTC
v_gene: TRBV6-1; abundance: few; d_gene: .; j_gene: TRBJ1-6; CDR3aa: CASSETRSSYNSPLHF; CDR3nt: TGTGCCAGCAGTGAAACGAGGAGCTCCTATAATTCACCCCTCCACTTT
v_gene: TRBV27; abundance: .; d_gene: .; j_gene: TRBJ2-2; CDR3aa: CARRGGVVTGELFF; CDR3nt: TGTGCCCGCAGGGGGGGGGTGGTCACCGGGGAGCTGTTTTTT
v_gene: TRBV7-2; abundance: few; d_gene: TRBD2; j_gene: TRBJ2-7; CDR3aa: CASSPRLASYEQYF; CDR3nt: TGTGCCAGCAGCCCCAGACTAGCCTCCTACGAGCAGTACTTC
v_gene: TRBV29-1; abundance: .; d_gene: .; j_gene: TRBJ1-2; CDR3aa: CSAERGAHYGYTF; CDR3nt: TGCAGCGCCGAAAGGGGCGCCCACTATGGCTACACCTTC
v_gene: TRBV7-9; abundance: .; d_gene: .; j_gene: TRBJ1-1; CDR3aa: CASSLGGIKNTEAFF; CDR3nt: TGTGCCAGCAGCTTAGGCGGGATTAAGAACACTGAAGCTTTCTTT
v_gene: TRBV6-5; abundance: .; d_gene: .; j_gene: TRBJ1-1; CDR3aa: CASSYSGATEAFF; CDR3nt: TGTGCCAGCAGTTACTCGGGGGCCACTGAAGCTTTCTTT
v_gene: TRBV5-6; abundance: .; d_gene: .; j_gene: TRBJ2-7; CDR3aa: CASSLLGIQGAYEQYF; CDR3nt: TGTGCCAGCAGCTTGCTCGGAATACAGGGCGCCTACGAGCAGTACTTC